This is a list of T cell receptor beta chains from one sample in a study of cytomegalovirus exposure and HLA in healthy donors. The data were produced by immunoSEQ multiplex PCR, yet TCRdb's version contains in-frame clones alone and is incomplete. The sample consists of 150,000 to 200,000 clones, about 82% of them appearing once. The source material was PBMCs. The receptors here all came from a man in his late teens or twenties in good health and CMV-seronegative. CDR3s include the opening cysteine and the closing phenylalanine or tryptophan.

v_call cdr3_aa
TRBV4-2 CASSQGPSGDTYNEQFF
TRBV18 CASSPGPPGSNSPLHF
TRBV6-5 CASSSDTNTDTQYF
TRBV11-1 CASSRKGLAGGGTDTQYF
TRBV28 CASSNQGVEAFF
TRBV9 CASSAAGTASEQYF
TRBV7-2 CASGSSTGSPYEQYF
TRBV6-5 CASSYPHRDKHTEAFF
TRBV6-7 CASSYPPRGGGTEAFF
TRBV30 CAWSEGAGEKLFF
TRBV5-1 CASSAEETQYF
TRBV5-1 CASSLRGPDYGYTF
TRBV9 CASTRQASGNNEQFF
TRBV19 CASSVGQGSPLHF
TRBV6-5 CASSYSTSGADTQYF
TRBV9 CASSVAGTGSYEQYF
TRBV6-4 CASSPGQGVNEKLFF
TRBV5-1 CASSPRGGATNEKLFF
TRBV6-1 CASNRGTYNEQFF
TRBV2 CASSAGFKEKLFF
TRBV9 CASSQRQFSTDTQYF
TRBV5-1 CASSFSGTPGDSPLHF
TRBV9 CASRSPGGTGGASYTF
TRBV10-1 CASSVTSGRLFCYEQYF
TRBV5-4 CASSLGRDRGANYGYTF
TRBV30 CAWRERTGDEKLFF
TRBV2 CASSRLGLGNTGELFF
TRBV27 CASSLTRASGYGYTF
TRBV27 CASAGTQGAEAFF
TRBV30 CAWSVAGGESPLHF
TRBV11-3 CASSSGQSNTGELFF
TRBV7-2 CASSSPGQGRINYGYTF
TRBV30 CAWSGLGGSQPQHF
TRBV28 CVSSPPTGQGQPQHF
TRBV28 CASSSPITANEKLFF
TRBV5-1 CASSAGTVNTGELFF
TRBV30 CAWSDSQGATNEKLFF
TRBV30 CAWSAGTGGYEQYF
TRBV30 CACSYRGPYEQYF
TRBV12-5 CASGLVLGAPTNYGYTF
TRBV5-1 CASSLGGQGAEAFF
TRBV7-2 CASSLGRWGGLSTDTQYF
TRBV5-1 CASSYSGDRLWPDTEAFF
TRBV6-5 CASSSLQGGGQPQHF
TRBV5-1 CASSLRDIGTSLDNEQFF
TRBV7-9 CASSLKGTEAFF
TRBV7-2 CASSQTGADTEAFF
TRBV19 CASRGEPGTGNGYGYTF
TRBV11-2 CASSLQGPDLGYTF